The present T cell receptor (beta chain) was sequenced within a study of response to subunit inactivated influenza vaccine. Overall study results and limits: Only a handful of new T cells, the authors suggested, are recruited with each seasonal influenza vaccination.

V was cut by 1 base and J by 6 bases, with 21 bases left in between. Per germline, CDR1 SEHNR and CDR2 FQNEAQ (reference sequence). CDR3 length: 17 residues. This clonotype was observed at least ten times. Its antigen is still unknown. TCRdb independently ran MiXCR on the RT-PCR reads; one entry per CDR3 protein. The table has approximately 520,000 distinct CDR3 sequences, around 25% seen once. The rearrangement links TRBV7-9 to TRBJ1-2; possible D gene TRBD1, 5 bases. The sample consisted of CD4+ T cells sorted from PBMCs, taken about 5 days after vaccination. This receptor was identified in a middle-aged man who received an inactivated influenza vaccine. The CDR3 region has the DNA TGTGCCAGCAGCTTAGTTAAGACAGTAGGCAAATTCGATGGCTACACCTTC. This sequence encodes CASSLVKTVGKFDGYTF.